The source of this T cell receptor beta chain is a study of cytomegalovirus exposure and HLA in healthy donors. PCR employed 60 Vbeta and 13 Jbeta primers. Libraries were prepared by immunoSEQ multiplex PCR; TCRdb keeps only in-frame clonotypes and omits some of them. Across some 120,000 clones, the top ten clones capture roughly 1% of the sample. CDR1 is MNHEY, CDR2 SMNVEV, per germline (reference sequence). The CDR3 has 16 amino acids. V lost 8 bases and J lost 4, with 21 bases in between. The V call is TRBV27, the J call TRBJ1-5; D gene unclear. Sample: PBMCs. The sequence was obtained from a man aged 18 to 30 in good health and CMV-seronegative. CDR3 in amino acids: CASQASTGGGNQPQHF. The CDR3 DNA is TGTGCCAGCCAAGCCTCTACCGGCGGAGGGAATCAGCCCCAGCATTTT.